The source of this TCR beta chain is a study of blood T cell repertoires in COVID-19. Study-wide background: COVID-19 samples collected from the United States, Italy and Spain covered acute and convalescent phases. PBMCs, B-cell-depleted T cells, or T cells were the source of the cDNA or gDNA that made up the material.

With 6 bases removed from V and 6 bases from J, the gap between germline ends came to 14 bases. The CDR3 is made up of 14 amino acids. CDR1 and CDR2 from the germline V gene are MDHEN and SYDVKM. As handled by the study authors: Nucleated cell counts were estimated from reference gene primer amplification. Produced via immunoSEQ multiplex PCR; TCRdb's table is partial and in-frame only. The DNA gave D and trimming, while V, J and clone size come from that table. The data hold roughly 80,000 clones, with 82% observed a single time. Sample: peripheral blood. This TCR was recovered from a human donor in a cohort sampled during active COVID-19. This chain uses TRBV28 with TRBJ2-2; a possible D gene is TRBD2 (6 bases). CDR3 residues: CASSLPSEAGELFF. The CDR3 nucleotides read TGTGCCAGCAGCTTACCTAGCGAGGCCGGGGAGCTGTTTTTT.